The rows below give T cell receptor beta chains drawn from one sample of a study of blood T cell repertoires in COVID-19. Only in-frame clones appear in the TCRdb table, and some are missing; sequencing was by immunoSEQ multiplex PCR. The table has 100,000 to 140,000 clones, 89% seen once. The sample comprised peripheral blood. The receptors derive from a man between 40 and 49 years old with active or convalescent COVID-19. Each CDR3 is given with its conserved first and last residue. A D gene is named only where the DNA matches it firmly. Not every row has a clone size; where given, it reads once, few, many or a size class.

j_gene: TRBJ2-7
abundance: .
d_gene: TRBD2
v_gene: TRBV7-2
CDR3nt: TGTGCCAGCAGCTTTCTAGCGGCGGGGGAGCAGTACTTC
CDR3aa: CASSFLAAGEQYF

j_gene: TRBJ1-1
abundance: .
d_gene: TRBD1
v_gene: TRBV11-2
CDR3nt: TGTGCCAGCAGACCCGCCAGGACAGGGGTTCAGCGCACTGAAGCTTTCTTT
CDR3aa: CASRPARTGVQRTEAFF

j_gene: TRBJ2-7
abundance: .
d_gene: .
v_gene: TRBV10-3
CDR3nt: TGTGCCTATAAAGGGGGGGGAAACGAGCAGTACTTC
CDR3aa: CAYKGGGNEQYF

j_gene: TRBJ1-4
abundance: few
d_gene: TRBD1
v_gene: TRBV7-9
CDR3nt: TGTGCCAGCAGCCGGACAGGGGAGGTGGAAAAACTGTTTTTT
CDR3aa: CASSRTGEVEKLFF

j_gene: TRBJ1-5
abundance: .
d_gene: .
v_gene: TRBV6-1
CDR3nt: TGTGCCAGCAGTGATGCGTTCGACAGCTCGAGCAATCAGCCCCAGCATTTT
CDR3aa: CASSDAFDSSSNQPQHF

j_gene: TRBJ1-3
abundance: once
d_gene: .
v_gene: TRBV14
CDR3nt: TGTGCCAGCAGCCAACAGATGTACTCTGGAAACACCATATATTTT
CDR3aa: CASSQQMYSGNTIYF

j_gene: TRBJ2-7
abundance: .
d_gene: TRBD1
v_gene: TRBV28
CDR3nt: TGTGCCAGCAGTTCCCGGACAGGGGATTACGAGCAGTACTTC
CDR3aa: CASSSRTGDYEQYF

j_gene: TRBJ2-1
abundance: .
d_gene: TRBD2
v_gene: TRBV18
CDR3nt: TGTGCCAGCTCACCACCGCGGACTAGCAGGTCGATCGAGCAGTTCTTC
CDR3aa: CASSPPRTSRSIEQFF

j_gene: TRBJ1-2
abundance: .
d_gene: TRBD1
v_gene: TRBV6-2/TRBV6-3
CDR3nt: TGTGCCAGCAGTCAAACCCCGTGGACAGGGTATGGCTACACCTTC
CDR3aa: CASSQTPWTGYGYTF

j_gene: TRBJ1-4
abundance: .
d_gene: .
v_gene: TRBV28
CDR3nt: TGTGCCAGCAGCCTTAGTACAGGGTCCGCTAATGAAAAACTGTTTTTT
CDR3aa: CASSLSTGSANEKLFF

j_gene: TRBJ2-2
abundance: .
d_gene: .
v_gene: TRBV10-3
CDR3nt: TGTGCCATCAGTTTCCCCGGCGGCACCGGGGAGCTGTTTTTT
CDR3aa: CAISFPGGTGELFF

j_gene: TRBJ1-1
abundance: .
d_gene: .
v_gene: TRBV16
CDR3nt: TGTGCCAGCACCCGGGTGGCGGGCGCTGAAGCTTTCTTT
CDR3aa: CASTRVAGAEAFF

j_gene: TRBJ2-3
abundance: .
d_gene: TRBD2
v_gene: TRBV7-3
CDR3nt: TGTGCCAGCAGCCTCCCTAGCGGGGGCCCAAAAATTGTAGATACGCAGTATTTT
CDR3aa: CASSLPSGGPKIVDTQYF

j_gene: TRBJ1-3
abundance: .
d_gene: .
v_gene: TRBV9
CDR3nt: TGTGCCAGCAGCGTAGCTGGGAGCTCTGGAAACACCATATATTTT
CDR3aa: CASSVAGSSGNTIYF

j_gene: TRBJ1-1
abundance: .
d_gene: .
v_gene: TRBV3-1/TRBV3-2
CDR3nt: TGTGCCAGCAGCACTCGGACAGACAGTGAAGCTTTCTTT
CDR3aa: CASSTRTDSEAFF

j_gene: TRBJ1-2
abundance: .
d_gene: .
v_gene: TRBV28
CDR3nt: TGTGCCAGCAGTTTAGCGGGGGGATTGTACTATGGCTACACCTTC
CDR3aa: CASSLAGGLYYGYTF

j_gene: TRBJ1-2
abundance: .
d_gene: .
v_gene: TRBV15
CDR3nt: TGTGCCACCAGCAGAGAGAAGCAGGGGAAGGTTGGCTACACCTTC
CDR3aa: CATSREKQGKVGYTF

j_gene: TRBJ2-2
abundance: .
d_gene: .
v_gene: TRBV5-6
CDR3nt: TGTGCCAGCAGCTTGGGGCAGGGTCCCGAGCTGTTTTTT
CDR3aa: CASSLGQGPELFF

j_gene: TRBJ1-2
abundance: .
d_gene: .
v_gene: TRBV2
CDR3nt: TGTGCCAGCAGTGATTACTCCGGGTTAACCGGCTACACCTTC
CDR3aa: CASSDYSGLTGYTF

j_gene: TRBJ2-3
abundance: .
d_gene: TRBD2
v_gene: TRBV7-9
CDR3nt: TGTGCCAACACCCCACTAGCGGGAGGTACAGATACGCAGTATTTT
CDR3aa: CANTPLAGGTDTQYF

j_gene: TRBJ2-5
abundance: .
d_gene: .
v_gene: TRBV7-6
CDR3nt: TGTGCCAGCAGCTTGGAGGGTTTATTGGGGACCCAGTACTTC
CDR3aa: CASSLEGLLGTQYF

j_gene: TRBJ2-3
abundance: .
d_gene: .
v_gene: TRBV4-3
CDR3nt: TGCGCCAGCAGCCCCATAGGACTTGCGACGGGCACAGATACGCAGTATTTT
CDR3aa: CASSPIGLATGTDTQYF

j_gene: TRBJ1-2
abundance: .
d_gene: .
v_gene: TRBV9
CDR3nt: TGTGCCAGCAACACCGTTTCGGGAGGCTACACCTTC
CDR3aa: CASNTVSGGYTF

j_gene: TRBJ1-5
abundance: .
d_gene: .
v_gene: TRBV30
CDR3nt: TGTGCCTGGACCCTTGGGGCAGGCTCTAGCAATCAGCCCCAGCATTTT
CDR3aa: CAWTLGAGSSNQPQHF

j_gene: TRBJ1-1
abundance: .
d_gene: .
v_gene: TRBV18
CDR3nt: TGTGCCAGCTCACTGCGGGGTTTGAACACTGAAGCTTTCTTT
CDR3aa: CASSLRGLNTEAFF

j_gene: TRBJ1-1
abundance: once
d_gene: .
v_gene: TRBV29-1
CDR3nt: TGCAGCGTTGAGGGCGACAGTGAAGCTTTCTTT
CDR3aa: CSVEGDSEAFF

j_gene: TRBJ2-7
abundance: .
d_gene: .
v_gene: TRBV19
CDR3nt: TGTGCCAGTTCCGGGAGCACAGGCTCCTACGAGCAGTACTTC
CDR3aa: CASSGSTGSYEQYF

j_gene: TRBJ2-3
abundance: .
d_gene: .
v_gene: TRBV6-2/TRBV6-3
CDR3nt: TGTGCCAGCAGTATCCGGGCCCAGGGAGATACGCAGTATTTT
CDR3aa: CASSIRAQGDTQYF

j_gene: TRBJ1-5
abundance: .
d_gene: .
v_gene: TRBV27
CDR3nt: TGTGCCAGCAGTTTGGTGCCCCCCAGGGATAGCAATCAGCCCCAGCATTTT
CDR3aa: CASSLVPPRDSNQPQHF

j_gene: TRBJ2-2
abundance: once
d_gene: TRBD2
v_gene: TRBV11-2
CDR3nt: TGTGCCAGCAGCTCGACCGGGACTAGGGGACCCGGGGAGCTGTTTTTT
CDR3aa: CASSSTGTRGPGELFF

j_gene: TRBJ1-1
abundance: .
d_gene: .
v_gene: TRBV5-1
CDR3nt: TGCGCCAGCAGCTTGCCTCAGGAGGGCACTGAAGCTTTCTTT
CDR3aa: CASSLPQEGTEAFF

j_gene: TRBJ1-5
abundance: .
d_gene: .
v_gene: TRBV24-1
CDR3nt: TGTGCCACCAGTGCGGCGGGGGTCAATCAGCCCCAGCATTTT
CDR3aa: CATSAAGVNQPQHF

j_gene: TRBJ1-2
abundance: few
d_gene: .
v_gene: TRBV20-1
CDR3nt: TGCAGTGCTATCATTCAGGGCGGCTACACCTTC
CDR3aa: CSAIIQGGYTF

j_gene: TRBJ1-3
abundance: .
d_gene: .
v_gene: TRBV6-1
CDR3nt: TGTGCCAGCAGTGAAGGCGGGGATTCAGGAAACACCATATATTTT
CDR3aa: CASSEGGDSGNTIYF

j_gene: TRBJ2-4
abundance: .
d_gene: TRBD2
v_gene: TRBV6-2/TRBV6-3
CDR3nt: TGTGCCAGCAGTTACGGGAGGGACATTCAGTACTTC
CDR3aa: CASSYGRDIQYF

j_gene: TRBJ2-1
abundance: .
d_gene: TRBD2
v_gene: TRBV5-4
CDR3nt: TGTGCCAGCAGCTCGATAGGACTAGCGGACAATGAGCAGTTCTTC
CDR3aa: CASSSIGLADNEQFF

j_gene: TRBJ2-7
abundance: .
d_gene: .
v_gene: TRBV9
CDR3nt: TGTGCCAGCAGCAGGGGTTACGAGCAGTACTTC
CDR3aa: CASSRGYEQYF

j_gene: TRBJ2-1
abundance: .
d_gene: TRBD2
v_gene: TRBV7-6
CDR3nt: TGTGCCAGCAGCTTACAAGCGGGAGGGCCCTATGAGCAGTTCTTC
CDR3aa: CASSLQAGGPYEQFF